The clone carrying this T cell receptor (beta chain) has just one count. Its cognate antigen is unknown. The data derive from a study of cytomegalovirus exposure and HLA in healthy donors. Looking at the study overall: Genotyping showed roughly 86% of approximately 430 donors falling in the Caucasian-associated ancestry cluster.

The study ran its PCR with 60 Vbeta and 13 Jbeta primers. Sequenced by immunoSEQ multiplex PCR; TCRdb stores in-frame clones only, minus some. The sample has 200,000 to 250,000 clones, just under 85% seen once; the top ten hold more than 0.5%. Notes on the study in general: TCR beta chain V- and J-gene trimming was linked, in a later analysis, to a missense variant in DCLRE1C. The study carried out a later analysis of TCR beta sequences. It associated around 17,000 of them with specific HLA alleles at a false discovery rate of 0.05.

Germline V gene sequence: CDR1 SEHNR, CDR2 FQNEAQ (reference sequence). The CDR3 has 13 amino acids. V was pared by 5 bases and J by 4 bases, with 11 bases between. The sequencing sample was made of PBMCs. The sequence was obtained from a middle-aged woman in good health and CMV-seronegative. J is TRBJ1-1 and V is TRBV7-9; D is uncertain. As DNA, the CDR3 is TGTGCCAGCAGCCCGCGGGCGGGCACTGAAGCTTTCTTT. It is translated as CASSPRAGTEAFF.